The rows below give T cell receptor beta chains drawn from one sample of a study of cytomegalovirus exposure and HLA in healthy donors. Sequencing used immunoSEQ multiplex PCR; TCRdb keeps in-frame clones, though not all of them. The data show about 140,000 clones, approximately 86% seen once. The specimen was PBMCs. Every receptor here comes from a woman between 18 and 30 years old in good health and CMV-seropositive. Each CDR3 is given with its conserved first and last residue. A D gene is named only where the DNA matches it firmly. Clone size is not always given. Where it is, it says once, few, many or a class for expanded clones.

length	J	size	D	V	CDR3	DNA
16	TRBJ1-1	.	.	TRBV7-9	CASRLPTGGRNTEAFF	TGTGCCAGCAGACTACCGACGGGGGGGAGGAACACTGAAGCTTTCTTT
13	TRBJ1-6	.	.	TRBV11-3	CASSFLTDSPLHF	TGTGCCAGCAGCTTCCTCACGGATTCACCCCTCCACTTT
15	TRBJ2-3	.	TRBD1	TRBV5-1	CASSLRSGGGDTQYF	TGCGCCAGCAGCTTGAGGTCAGGGGGCGGCGATACGCAGTATTTT
15	TRBJ2-3	.	.	TRBV28	CASSSDSASTDTQYF	TGTGCCAGCAGTTCAGATAGCGCAAGCACAGATACGCAGTATTTT
16	TRBJ1-2	few	TRBD1	TRBV7-8	CASSLTSGQETFGYTF	TGTGCCAGCAGCTTAACCTCGGGACAGGAGACGTTTGGCTACACCTTC
15	TRBJ1-2	.	.	TRBV9	CASSARTVADYGYTF	TGTGCCAGCAGCGCGCGGACAGTGGCGGACTATGGCTACACCTTC
12	TRBJ2-1	.	.	TRBV7-2	CASSRLGGEQFF	TGTGCCAGCAGCCGCCTCGGAGGTGAGCAGTTCTTC
12	TRBJ1-6	.	.	TRBV6-1	CASRDRYSPLHF	TGTGCCAGCAGGGACAGATATTCACCCCTCCACTTT
16	TRBJ1-1	.	TRBD1	TRBV4-1	CASSIGQGARGTEAFF	TGCGCCAGCAGCATCGGACAGGGGGCAAGGGGGACTGAAGCTTTCTTT
13	TRBJ1-5	.	.	TRBV11-2	CASSLVRNQPQHF	TGTGCCAGCAGCTTAGTCCGGAATCAGCCCCAGCATTTT
15	TRBJ2-1	.	.	TRBV7-9	CASSLYRGMNNEQFF	TGTGCCAGCAGCTTATATCGGGGTATGAACAATGAGCAGTTCTTC
15	TRBJ1-6	few	TRBD1	TRBV28	CASSSGQGLNSPLHF	TGTGCCAGCAGTTCCGGACAGGGGCTAAATTCACCCCTCCACTTT
11	TRBJ1-2	many	TRBD1	TRBV29-1	CSADRGFGYTF	TGCAGCGCGGACAGGGGATTCGGCTACACCTTC
13	TRBJ2-1	.	TRBD2	TRBV27	CASSSPGGGEQFF	TGTGCCAGCAGTTCCCCCGGGGGGGGTGAGCAGTTCTTC
11	TRBJ1-2	.	.	TRBV30	CAWSSAYGYTF	TGTGCCTGGAGTAGCGCCTATGGCTACACCTTC